The following is a TCR beta chain sequence with its context. Antigen specificity is unknown. This sample is drawn from a study of regulatory T cells in long-lasting Graves disease. Study results and caveats: Persistent patients shared more public clonotypes (approximately 2,800) than new patients (about 1,000).

The time point denotes: persistent/refractory GD, antithyroid drugs over 5 years with positive TRAb. Researchers made the TCR library from RNA that was extracted from PBMCs. Graves' disease diagnosis followed American Thyroid Association guidelines. In Xi'an, China, an endocrinology department was the source of patients. According to the study, TCR beta libraries were built with iRepertoire HTBI primers and CDR3-region Arm-PCR. In TCRdb, the multiplex PCR reads were re-called with MiXCR into one record per CDR3 protein. The table records a few hundred thousand distinct CDR3 sequences, about 25% of them present only once. This sequence was found in a female donor with Graves disease. Sequenced material: peripheral blood mononuclear cells (PBMCs), taken when the disease was refractory, from a patient treated with antithyroid drugs.

The CDR3 nucleotides read TGTGCCAGCAGGGGACAGGGGAATAGTGGAAACACCATATATTTT. It is translated as CASRGQGNSGNTIYF. The rearrangement links TRBV2 to TRBJ1-3, with TRBD1 identical over 10 bases. Germline CDR1 reads SNHLY; CDR2 reads FYNNEI. V shed 6 bases, J shed 3 bases, and the junction held 5 bases outside the gene matches. The CDR3 is made up of 15 amino acids.